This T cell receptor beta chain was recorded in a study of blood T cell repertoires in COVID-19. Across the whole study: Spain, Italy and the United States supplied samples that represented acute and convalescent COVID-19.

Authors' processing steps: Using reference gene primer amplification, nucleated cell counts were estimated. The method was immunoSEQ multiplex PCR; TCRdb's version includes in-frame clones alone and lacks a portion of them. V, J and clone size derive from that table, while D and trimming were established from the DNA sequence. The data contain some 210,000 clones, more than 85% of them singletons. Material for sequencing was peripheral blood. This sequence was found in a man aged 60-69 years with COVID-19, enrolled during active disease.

The CDR3 loop is CASSVLLNEQFF. The CDR3 DNA reads TGCGCCAGCAGTGTCTTGTTAAATGAGCAGTTCTTC. V is TRBV10-2 and J is TRBJ2-1; D not certain. V gave up 4 bases and J gave up 7 bases, with 8 bases separating them. Germline CDR1 is WSHSY and CDR2 is SAAADI. This CDR3 comprises 12 residues.